The 18 T cell receptor beta chains below all came from one sample that was sequenced in a study of T cell repertoires in cytomegalovirus infection. Each CDR3 protein is one row after TCRdb ran MiXCR on the reads. The sample has approximately 590,000 distinct CDR3 sequences, roughly 42% seen once. Their target antigens are unknown. The sequenced sample was cultured PBMCs, obtained from culture after CMV antigen stimulation. All receptors come from a human donor in good health (CMV status not recorded). Some clones in this sample may be carry-over from other donors' samples.

The chain joins TRBV12-5 to TRBJ1-1; D perhaps matches TRBD1 (5 bases). Trimming left V 5 bases short and J 5 bases short, with 18 bases between. Germline assignment: CDR1 LGHNT and CDR2 FRNRAP. The CDR3 totals 15 residues. CDR3: CASGNGWGAGTEAFF. The CDR3 region has the DNA TGTGCTAGTGGTAATGGTTGGGGCGCGGGGACTGAAGCTTTCTTT.

The V and J genes are TRBV29-1 and TRBJ2-5, with a weak D call TRBD1 (5 bases). The CDR3 is 13 residues long. V was shortened by 7 bases and J by 0 bases, with 12 bases between the two germline ends. The V gene's germline CDR1 is SQVTM and CDR2 ANQGSEA. This CDR3 reads CSALTENQETQYF. CDR3 nucleotide sequence: TGCAGCGCCCTGACAGAGAACCAAGAGACCCAGTACTTC.

This clonotype has only a few counts. The chain couples TRBV12-3 or TRBV12-4 to TRBJ1-1; D is perhaps TRBD1 (5 bases). V lost 6 bases to trimming and J lost 7 bases, with 18 bases between them. The CDR3 runs to 14 residues. DNA of the CDR3: TGTGCCAGCAGGGGGGACGAAACAATCGATGAAGCTTTCTTT. The encoded protein is CASRGDETIDEAFF.

Points on this clonotype: It is likely a read error, because the conserved phenylalanine at the end of the CDR3 is missing. This chain joins TRBV7-2 and TRBJ2-7, with D perhaps matching TRBD2 (6 bases). The germline V and J ends were trimmed by 6 bases and 1 base, with 16 bases remaining between them. From germline, CDR1 is SGHTA and CDR2 FQGNSA. This CDR3 contains 15 residues. The CDR3 spells CASRPSLAQSYEQYL. The CDR3 coding sequence is TGTGCCAGCAGACCGTCTCTAGCGCAATCCTACGAGCAGTACTTA.

This chain connects TRBV7-8 to TRBJ1-2; D unresolved. The CDR3 covers 13 residues. V lost 1 base and J lost 3, with 6 bases in between. Germline V CDR1 and CDR2: SGHVS, FQNEAQ. CDR3 in DNA: TGTGCCAGCAGCTTAGGGAACGACTATGGCTACACCTTC. Its protein product is CASSLGNDYGYTF.

This rearrangement joins TRBV7-9 to TRBJ2-2; the D gene is possibly TRBD1 (7 bases). This CDR3 is 15 amino acids long. Germline V lookup: CDR1 SEHNR, CDR2 FQNEAQ (reference sequence). The V and J ends lost 4 bases and 4 bases respectively, with 13 bases between them. The CDR3 loop reads CASSSEGTATGELFF. CDR3 nucleotide sequence: TGTGCCAGCAGCTCGGAGGGGACAGCCACCGGGGAGCTGTTTTTT.

This clonotype was counted only a few times. This chain connects TRBV12-3 or TRBV12-4 to TRBJ2-1; D possibly corresponds to TRBD2 (6 bases). Deletions cut 6 bases from V and 1 base from J, with 13 bases between. The CDR3 is 15 residues long. CDR3 nucleotide sequence: TGTGCCAGCAGCCCCCTGCGGGGATCCTACAATGAGCAGTTCTTC. This encodes CASSPLRGSYNEQFF.

The chain uses TRBV11-3 and TRBJ2-1; 10 nucleotides line up with TRBD1. CDR1 and CDR2 from the germline V gene are SGHNT and YENEEA. Losses at the gene ends were 0 bases for V and 6 bases for J; bases not matched to a gene: 11. This CDR3 is built from 18 residues. CDR3 nucleotide sequence: TGTGCCAGCAGCTTAGAGGCAAGAGGGACAGGGGCGGGCAATGAGCAGTTCTTC. Its protein product is CASSLEARGTGAGNEQFF.

J is TRBJ1-4 and V is TRBV27, with D possibly matching TRBD1 (5 bases). The CDR3 runs 13 residues. The V end lost 3 bases, the J end lost 8 bases, and 10 bases lay between the germline ends. Germline CDR1 and CDR2: MNHEY and SMNVEV (reference sequence). CDR3 loop: CASSFTWGEKLFF. For the CDR3, the DNA is TGTGCCAGCAGTTTTACGTGGGGGGAAAAACTGTTTTTT.

The gene calls are TRBV7-2 and TRBJ2-1; either TRBD1 or TRBD2 may supply D (5 bases each). V lost 4 bases, J lost 8 bases, and 18 bases lay in between. This CDR3 region has 15 residues. The germline gives CDR1 SGHTA, CDR2 FQGNSA. This CDR3 is CASSSKGRQGDEQFF. In nucleotides, the CDR3 is TGTGCCAGCAGCTCCAAAGGGCGCCAGGGAGATGAGCAGTTCTTC.

V usage is TRBV6-6 and J usage is TRBJ2-3; 9 positions match TRBD1. The CDR3 covers 15 residues. Unmatched junction bases numbered 4, after V lost 2 bases and J lost 4 bases. Germline CDR1 MNHNY, CDR2 SVGAGI (reference sequence). CDR3 nucleotide sequence: TGTGCCAGCAGTTACGGTGGGGACAGGGCAGATACGCAGTATTTT. This sequence encodes CASSYGGDRADTQYF.

The chain couples TRBV20-1 to TRBJ2-1; D is uncertain. The germline CDR1 and CDR2 sequences are DFQATT and SNEGSKA (reference sequence). Trimming shortened V by 4 bases and J by 1 base, and 11 bases separated the two germline ends. This CDR3 region has 14 residues. The DNA of the CDR3 is TGCAGTGCTACTATTGACGGATCCTACAATGAGCAGTTCTTC. It yields the protein CSATIDGSYNEQFF.

This sequence joins TRBV20-1 and TRBJ2-5; a possible D gene is TRBD2 (5 bases). Looked up from germline, CDR1 is DFQATT and CDR2 is SNEGSKA (reference sequence). Trimming left V 5 bases short and J 0 bases short, with 7 bases between. The CDR3 sequence is 12 residues long. CDR3 coding DNA: TGCAGTGCTCGAGGGTACCAAGAGACCCAGTACTTC. Encoded protein: CSARGYQETQYF.

The chain couples TRBV19 to TRBJ1-2; 10 bases fit TRBD1. Per germline, CDR1 LNHDA and CDR2 SQIVND (reference sequence). This CDR3 region has 15 residues. Trimming at V came to 4 bases and at J to 6 bases, leaving 8 bases not matched to a gene. CDR3 amino acids: CASSTQFDRGHGYTF. In DNA form, the CDR3 reads TGTGCCAGTAGTACCCAATTCGACAGGGGGCATGGCTACACCTTC.

The chain links TRBV14 to TRBJ1-4, with 7 bases aligning to TRBD1. Germline-derived CDR1 and CDR2 are SGHDN and FVKESK. The CDR3 is 16 residues long. Trimming removed 4 bases from V and 0 bases from J; junction bases left unmatched: 5. The CDR3 DNA reads TGTGCCAGCAGCCCCTACGGACAGGCAACTAATGAAAAACTGTTTTTT. Encoded protein: CASSPYGQATNEKLFF.

The genes are TRBV28 and TRBJ2-4; 8 bases map to TRBD1. Germline loops: CDR1 MDHEN, CDR2 SYDVKM. After removal of 5 bases from V and 9 bases from J, the junction contained 9 bases not matched to a gene. The CDR3 is 14 residues long. The CDR3, as DNA: TGTGCCAGCAGTGATGGACAGGGCCTCGGCATTCAGTACTTC. Residues: CASSDGQGLGIQYF.

This sequence joins TRBV27 and TRBJ2-7, with D unresolved. This CDR3 has 13 residues. Per germline, CDR1 MNHEY and CDR2 SMNVEV (reference sequence). V gave up 6 bases and J gave up 1 base, with 10 bases separating them. DNA for the CDR3: TGTGCCAGCAGGGATCTCGTTTCCTACGAGCAGTACTTC. As protein: CASRDLVSYEQYF.

The V and J genes are TRBV6-8 and TRBJ2-1; 7 bases map to TRBD1. After removal of 6 bases from V and 2 bases from J, the junction contained 7 bases not matched to a gene. Germline V gene sequence: CDR1 MNHGY, CDR2 SAAAGT. This CDR3 spans 15 amino acids. CDR3 DNA sequence: TGTGCCAGCAGACCCGACAGGGACCCCTACAATGAGCAGTTCTTC. Its translation: CASRPDRDPYNEQFF.